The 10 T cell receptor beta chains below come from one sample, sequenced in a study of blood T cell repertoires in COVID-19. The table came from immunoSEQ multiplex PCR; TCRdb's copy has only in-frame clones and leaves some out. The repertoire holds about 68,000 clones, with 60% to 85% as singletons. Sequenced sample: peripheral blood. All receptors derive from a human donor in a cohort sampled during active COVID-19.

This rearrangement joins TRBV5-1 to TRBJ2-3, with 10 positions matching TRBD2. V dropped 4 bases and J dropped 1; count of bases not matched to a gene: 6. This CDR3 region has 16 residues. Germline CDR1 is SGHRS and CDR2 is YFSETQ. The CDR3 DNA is TGCGCCAGCAGCCGGGTAGGGACTAGCGGCACAGATACGCAGTATTTT. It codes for CASSRVGTSGTDTQYF.

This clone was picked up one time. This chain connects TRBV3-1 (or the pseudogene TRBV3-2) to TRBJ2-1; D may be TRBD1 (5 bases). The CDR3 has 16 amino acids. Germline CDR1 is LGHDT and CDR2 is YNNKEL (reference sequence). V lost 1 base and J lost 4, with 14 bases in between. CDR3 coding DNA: TGTGCCAGCAGCCAAGGGGTGGCGCCAGGGTACAATGAGCAGTTCTTC. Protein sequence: CASSQGVAPGYNEQFF.

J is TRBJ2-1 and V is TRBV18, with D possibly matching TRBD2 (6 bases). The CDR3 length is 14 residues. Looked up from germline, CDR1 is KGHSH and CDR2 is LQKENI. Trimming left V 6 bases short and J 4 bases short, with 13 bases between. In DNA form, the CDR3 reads TGTGCCAGCTCTATTGCGGGATCTTACAATGAGCAGTTCTTC. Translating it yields CASSIAGSYNEQFF.

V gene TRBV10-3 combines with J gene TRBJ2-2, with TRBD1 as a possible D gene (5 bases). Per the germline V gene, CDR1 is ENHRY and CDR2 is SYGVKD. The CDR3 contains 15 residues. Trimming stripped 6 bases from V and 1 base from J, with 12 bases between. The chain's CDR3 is CAISLTVENTGELFF. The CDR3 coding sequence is TGTGCCATCAGCCTGACAGTCGAGAACACCGGGGAGCTGTTTTTT.

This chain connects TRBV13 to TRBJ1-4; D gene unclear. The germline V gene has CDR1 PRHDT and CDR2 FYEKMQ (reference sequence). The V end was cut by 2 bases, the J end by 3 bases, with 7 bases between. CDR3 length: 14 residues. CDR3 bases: TGTGCCAGCAGCTTACGAGGGTCTAATGAAAAACTGTTTTTT. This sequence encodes CASSLRGSNEKLFF.

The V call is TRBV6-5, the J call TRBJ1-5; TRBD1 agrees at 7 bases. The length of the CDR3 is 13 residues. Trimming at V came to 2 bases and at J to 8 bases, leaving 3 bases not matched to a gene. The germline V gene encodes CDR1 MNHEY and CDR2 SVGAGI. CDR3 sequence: CASSYRQGEPQHF. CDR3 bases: TGTGCCAGCAGTTACCGCCAGGGGGAGCCCCAGCATTTT.

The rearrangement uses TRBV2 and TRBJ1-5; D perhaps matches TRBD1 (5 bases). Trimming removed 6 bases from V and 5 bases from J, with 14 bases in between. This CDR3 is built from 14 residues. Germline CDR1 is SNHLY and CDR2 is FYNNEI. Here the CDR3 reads CASSVGQAHQPQHF. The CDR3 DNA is TGTGCCAGCAGCGTAGGACAAGCTCATCAGCCCCAGCATTTT.

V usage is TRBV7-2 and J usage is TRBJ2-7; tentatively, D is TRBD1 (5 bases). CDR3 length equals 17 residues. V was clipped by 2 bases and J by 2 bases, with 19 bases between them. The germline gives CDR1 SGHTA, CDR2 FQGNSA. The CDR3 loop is CASSLRGELDRAYEQYF. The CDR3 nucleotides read TGTGCCAGCAGCTTAAGGGGTGAACTTGACAGAGCCTACGAGCAGTACTTC.

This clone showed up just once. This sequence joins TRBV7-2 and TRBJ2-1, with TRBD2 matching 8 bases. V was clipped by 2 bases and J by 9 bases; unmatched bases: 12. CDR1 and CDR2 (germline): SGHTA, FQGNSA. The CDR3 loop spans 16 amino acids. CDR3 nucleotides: TGTGCCAGCAGCTTATCCACGGGGGGGCCTAAAAGTGAGCAGTTCTTC. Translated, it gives CASSLSTGGPKSEQFF.

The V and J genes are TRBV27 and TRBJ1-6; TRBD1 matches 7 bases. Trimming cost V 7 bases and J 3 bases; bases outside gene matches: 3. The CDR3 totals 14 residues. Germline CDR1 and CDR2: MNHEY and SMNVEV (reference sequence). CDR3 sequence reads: CASTRTGYNSPLHF. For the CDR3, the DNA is TGTGCCAGCACTAGGACAGGCTATAATTCACCCCTCCACTTT.